The 3 T cell receptor beta chains listed next were all sequenced from one sample in a study of blood T cell repertoires in COVID-19. The repertoire was sequenced with immunoSEQ multiplex PCR; TCRdb's copy has only in-frame clones and lacks some. The repertoire holds just under 300,000 clones, with approximately 86% as singletons. The material sequenced was peripheral blood. The origin of the receptors is a man in his 70s with acute or convalescent COVID-19.

V usage is TRBV4-3 and J usage is TRBJ2-3, with TRBD2 as a possible D gene (6 bases). Trimming took 2 bases from V and 2 from J, leaving 20 bases between them. Germline V CDR1 and CDR2: LGHNA, YSLEER. This CDR3 is 18 amino acids long. This CDR3 reads CASSQNPLLVAATDTQYF. In nucleotides, the CDR3 is TGCGCCAGCAGCCAAAACCCCCTTCTGGTAGCGGCCACAGATACGCAGTATTTT.

This chain joins TRBV28 and TRBJ2-7, with D possibly matching TRBD1 (7 bases). This CDR3 has 14 amino acids. The germline V gene encodes CDR1 MDHEN and CDR2 SYDVKM. V was trimmed by 6 bases and J by 6 bases, leaving 18 bases between them. This chain's CDR3 is CASRDRTIRGEQYF. The CDR3 DNA reads as TGTGCCAGCAGGGACAGGACTATAAGGGGCGAGCAGTACTTC.

The chain combines TRBV15 with TRBJ1-3; a possible D gene is TRBD1 (5 bases). The ends were cut back, 3 bases at V and 4 bases at J, with 10 bases in the middle. Germline loops: CDR1 LNHNV, CDR2 YYDKDF (reference sequence). This CDR3 region has 14 residues. CDR3 region: CATSSRAGGNTIYF. In DNA form, the CDR3 reads TGTGCCACCAGCAGTAGGGCAGGGGGAAACACCATATATTTT. Full variable domain (outside the CDR3, taken from reference TRBV15 and TRBJ1-3): DAMVIQNPRYQVTQFGKPVTLSCSQTLNHNVMYWYQQKSSQAPKLLFHYYDKDFNNEADTPDNFQSRRPNTSFCFLDIRSPGLGDTAMYLCATSSRAGGNTIYFGEGSWLTVV.